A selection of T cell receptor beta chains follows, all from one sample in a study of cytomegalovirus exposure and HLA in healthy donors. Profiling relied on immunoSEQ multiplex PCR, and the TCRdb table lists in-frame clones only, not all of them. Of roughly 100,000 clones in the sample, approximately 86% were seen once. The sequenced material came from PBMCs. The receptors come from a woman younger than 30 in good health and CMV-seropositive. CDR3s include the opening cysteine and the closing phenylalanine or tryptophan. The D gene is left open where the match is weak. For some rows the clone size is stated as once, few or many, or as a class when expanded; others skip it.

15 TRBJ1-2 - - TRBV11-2 CASSPKGDTNYGYTF TGTGCCAGCAGCCCTAAAGGGGACACTAACTATGGCTACACCTTC
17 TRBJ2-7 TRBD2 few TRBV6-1 CASSEAVGLAATYEQYF TGTGCCAGCAGTGAAGCGGTAGGTCTAGCGGCTACCTACGAGCAGTACTTC
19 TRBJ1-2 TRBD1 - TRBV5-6 CASSRGVHRRDRAGYGYTF TGTGCCAGCAGCCGTGGAGTACACCGGAGGGACAGGGCGGGATATGGCTACACCTTC
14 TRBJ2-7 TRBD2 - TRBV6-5 CASRKAGAPYEQYF TGTGCCAGCAGGAAAGCGGGAGCGCCCTACGAGCAGTACTTC
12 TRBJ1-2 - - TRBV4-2 CASSQGRDGYTF TGTGCCAGCAGCCAAGGCAGGGATGGCTACACCTTC
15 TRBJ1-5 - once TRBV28 CASSLLRGWDQPQHF TGTGCCAGCAGTTTACTTAGGGGATGGGATCAGCCCCAGCATTTT
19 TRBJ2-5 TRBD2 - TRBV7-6 CASSLEAPPERGYQETQYF TGTGCCAGCAGCTTAGAAGCCCCCCCCGAGCGGGGGTACCAAGAGACCCAGTACTTC
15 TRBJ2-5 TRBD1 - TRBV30 CAWRGDRQGLETQYF TGTGCCTGGAGGGGGGATCGACAGGGCCTGGAGACCCAGTACTTC
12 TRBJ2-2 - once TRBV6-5 CASSLYAGELFF TGTGCCAGCAGTCTGTATGCCGGGGAGCTGTTTTTT
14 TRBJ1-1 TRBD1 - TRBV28 CASSNRGWGTEAFF TGTGCCAGCAGCAACAGGGGATGGGGCACTGAAGCTTTCTTT
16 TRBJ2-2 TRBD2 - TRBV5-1 CASERDQSKNTGELFF TGCGCCAGCGAGCGGGACCAATCGAAGAACACCGGGGAGCTGTTTTTT
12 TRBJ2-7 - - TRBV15 CATSKSSGEQYF TGTGCCACCAGCAAATCGTCAGGAGAGCAGTACTTC
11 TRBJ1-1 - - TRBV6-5 CASSYQFEAFF TGTGCCAGCAGTTACCAATTCGAAGCTTTCTTT